The clone carrying this TCR beta chain was seen more than once but under ten times. Relative to the germline gene, one junction end is altered; a read error may explain this. The sample belongs to a study of PD-1 blockade in classical Hodgkin lymphoma. CDR1 is MGHDK and CDR2 is SYGVNS in the germline V gene. This CDR3 is 13 amino acids long. Every single patient, without exception, relapsed after autologous stem cell transplantation, and brentuximab vedotin exposure varied. Sequencing used immunoSEQ multiplex PCR; TCRdb keeps in-frame clones, though not all of them. This sample yields approximately 51,000 clones, of which around 67% are seen a single time; about 15% belongs to the top ten.

This clonotype originated in a human donor with classical Hodgkin lymphoma. Source: peripheral blood mononuclear cells (PBMCs), taken before the second cycle of nivolumab. This chain uses TRBV25-1 with TRBJ2-4, with D possibly being TRBD2 (7 bases). The CDR3 nucleotides are TGTGCCAGCAGTGAAAATAATGGGGGGGCCTTTAATTTC. Protein product: CASSENNGGAFNF.